This T cell receptor beta chain was sequenced in a study of T cell responses to AZD1222 COVID-19 vaccine (dated by TCRdb to 2020 to 2023). About the full investigation: Because spike-specific TCR depth and breadth did not differ between the two schedules, AZD1222 recipients who got a second dose at roughly 4 weeks were pooled with those who got a second dose at roughly 12 weeks. TCR sequencing covered approximately 230 trial participants: around 210 given two doses of AZD1222 and 26 given two doses of MenACWY control vaccine. Enrollment into the trials was organized by age into subgroups of 18-55, 56-69 and 70-plus years, and those subgroups contained about 150, 27 and 61 TCR-sequenced participants, respectively.

The CDR3 regions of human TCRbeta chains were analyzed by immunosequencing. In the source study's methods: Repertoire TCRs were matched against a reference library of SARS-CoV-2-specific TCRs generated with the MIRA antigen-specificity platform. Breadth was defined as the fraction of unique TCRs that were SARS-CoV-2-associated. Depth was defined as the fraction of total T cells that were SARS-CoV-2-associated. Using the MIRA data, each spike-specific TCR was mapped to the spike region that the TCR reacts to and placed in a CD4 or CD8 class. Log10-transformed breadth and depth values were compared by one-way ANOVA with Sidak's multiple comparisons tests. Entries here come from immuneACCESS through TCRdb and include only in-frame sequences with V and J called. Some clones fail to appear in such tables; in the studies checked, an unresolved V gene covers under half of the shortfall, and the cause of the remainder is unknown. The D gene and trimming were derived from the DNA, and the V and J assignments and clone size from that table. A total of about 97,000 clones appear in this sample, about 88% of them only once. The ten largest clones capture roughly 2.8% of the sample.

Broad study findings and their caveats: Participants were mostly white British, with more females than males. The authors suggested clonal diversity may have been underestimated. Vaccine-associated CD4 TCRs spanned the whole spike protein, with dominant responses in regions 160-218 and 743-854. Conclusions about previously exposed vaccinees are limited, since just five to seven AZD1222 recipients were seropositive for SARS-CoV-2 at baseline. A significant rise in spike-specific TCR breadth and depth was observed after two AZD1222 doses relative to day 0 and relative to MenACWY recipients. In the small 56-69-year group, the increase in depth fell short of significance, most likely because of low power. Because no day 14 peak-response samples were available, repertoires were characterized only after the peak T cell response. Epitopes outside the regions mutated in the B.1.351 and B.1.1.7 variants were reportedly recognized by nearly half of the unique spike-specific TCRs.

V is pared back by 3 bases and J by 3 bases, with 7 bases lying between the germline termini. There are 12 amino acids in the CDR3, from cysteine to phenylalanine inclusive. Only the CDR3 DNA stays, 36 bases, in frame from base 1. Taken from the germline V gene, the CDR1 and CDR2 loops are SGHRS and YFSETQ. The time point tag for this specimen amounts to: baseline before first vaccination. Vaccinee samples came from UK trials COV001 and COV002, including a single-blind randomized controlled phase 2/3 trial of AZD1222 (ChAdOx1 nCoV-19) in healthy adults. For TCRbeta chain sequencing, PBMC samples were collected from trial participants at day 0 and at day 28 after the second dose. A few counts support this clone. Its specific antigen is unknown. Per-nucleotide qualities are absent, and no much larger clonotype sits a single base away.

Sequencing was performed on peripheral blood, taken on day 0 of AZD1222 vaccination. The rearranged segments are TRBV5-1 and TRBJ2-7; the D segment cannot be called with confidence. The clonotype comes from an adult in good health. The nucleotide sequence is given as TGCGCCAGCAGCTCCGAGGTCTACGAGCAGTACTTC. This gives the protein CASSSEVYEQYF.